One and the same sample provided the 25 T cell receptor beta chains below, sequenced in a study of T cells in Graves' hyperthyroidism and ophthalmopathy. Amplification yielded TCR beta CDR3 regions, with RNA transcripts as the source. A set of HTBI primers served as the primers for a first-round RT-PCR of the TCR CDR3. Via MiXCR, TCRdb re-called the multiplex PCR reads, giving one row per CDR3 protein. The table has about 480,000 distinct CDR3 sequences, under 15% seen once. The specimen was blood. These receptors were collected from a woman aged 18-30 years with Graves' hyperthyroidism.

This clonotype was observed once. J is TRBJ2-2 and V is TRBV10-2, with 7 nucleotides matching TRBD2. The CDR3 totals 15 residues. V lost 7 bases and J lost 7; bases outside the gene matches: 12. Germline CDR1 reads WSHSY; CDR2 reads SAAADI. CDR3 nucleotides: TGCGCCAGCACTGATTTAGCGGGTAGAAACGGGGAGCTGTTTTTT. It encodes CASTDLAGRNGELFF.

In its sample, this clonotype was seen many times. The gene calls are TRBV11-2 and TRBJ2-4; possibly TRBD1 for D (6 bases). CDR3 size: 15 residues. V was clipped by 2 bases and J by 3 bases, with 11 bases between them. CDR1 is SGHAT, CDR2 FQNNGV, per germline. CDR3 in amino acids: CASSLPQGGKNIQYF. The CDR3 nucleotides are TGTGCCAGCAGCTTACCACAGGGTGGCAAAAACATTCAGTACTTC. Full variable domain (missing parts from reference TRBV11-2 and TRBJ2-4): EAGVAQSPRYKIIEKRQSVAFWCNPISGHATLYWYQQILGQGPKLLIQFQNNGVVDDSQLPKDRFSAERLKGVDSTLKIQPAKLEDSAVYLCASSLPQGGKNIQYFGAGTRLSVL.

In this sample, this clonotype turned up many times. The chain links TRBV29-1 to TRBJ1-2; D is uncertain. V gave up 2 bases and J gave up 3 bases, with 7 bases separating them. Germline-derived CDR1 and CDR2 are SQVTM and ANQGSEA. This CDR3 contains 12 residues. CDR3 bases: TGCAGCGTTGAATACAGTCACTATGGCTACACCTTC. This translates into CSVEYSHYGYTF. The full variable domain, with the rest looked up from reference TRBV29-1 and TRBJ1-2, is SAVISQKPSRDICQRGTSLTIQCQVDSQVTMMFWYRQQPGQSLTLIATANQGSEATYESGFVIDKFPISRPNLTFSTLTVSNMSPEDSSIYLCSVEYSHYGYTFGSGTRLTVV.

This chain joins TRBV27 and TRBJ1-2; a possible D gene is TRBD1 (5 bases). This CDR3 is 13 amino acids long. Germline loops: CDR1 MNHEY, CDR2 SMNVEV (reference sequence). Between the trimmed V and J ends, which lost 2 bases and 7 bases, there was a span of 11 bases. CDR3 loop: CASSLGVGTGYTF. CDR3 nucleotide sequence: TGTGCCAGCAGTTTAGGGGTAGGGACTGGCTACACCTTC.

This clonotype was counted a few times. The rearrangement uses TRBV5-1 and TRBJ1-4; maybe TRBD1 (5 bases). Trimming pared 5 bases from V and 3 bases from J, leaving 8 bases between. The CDR3 runs to 13 residues. CDR1 and CDR2 (germline): SGHRS, YFSETQ. CDR3 loop: CASRWGANEKLFF. The DNA for the CDR3 is TGCGCCAGCAGATGGGGGGCTAATGAAAAACTGTTTTTT. The full variable domain, its missing parts supplied by reference TRBV5-1 and TRBJ1-4, is KAGVTQTPRYLIKTRGQQVTLSCSPISGHRSVSWYQQTPGQGLQFLFEYFSETQRNKGNFPGRFSGRQFSNSRSEMNVSTLELGDSALYLCASRWGANEKLFFGSGTQLSVL.

The sample holds many counts of this clonotype. The chain joins TRBV3-1 to TRBJ2-1; 11 bases line up with TRBD2. The CDR3 is made up of 15 amino acids. Germline CDR1 and CDR2: LGHDT and YNNKEL (reference sequence). V was pared by 1 base and J by 10 bases, with 6 bases of the junction left unmatched. The CDR3: CASSQATSGSREQFF. The DNA for the CDR3 is TGTGCCAGCAGCCAAGCCACTAGCGGGAGTCGAGAGCAGTTCTTC.

This clonotype was detected ten times or more. The J gene is TRBJ1-5, the V gene TRBV9, with D possibly matching TRBD1 (5 bases). Germline V CDR1 and CDR2: SGDLS, YYNGEE. CDR3 length: 13 amino acids. The V gene lost 3 bases and the J gene lost 6 bases, with 10 bases spanning the gap. This CDR3 is CASSAGGVQPQHF. CDR3 coding DNA: TGTGCCAGCAGCGCGGGGGGGGTTCAGCCCCAGCATTTT. The variable domain in full, with the rest retrieved from reference TRBV9 and TRBJ1-5, is DSGVTQTPKHLITATGQRVTLRCSPRSGDLSVYWYQQSLDQGLQFLIQYYNGEERAKGNILERFSAQQFPDLHSELNLSSLELGDSALYFCASSAGGVQPQHFGDGTRLSIL.

This clonotype turned up a few times. The V and J genes are TRBV7-6 and TRBJ1-1, with 7 bases fitting TRBD1. J gave up 10 bases and V 5 bases, and 10 bases lay outside the gene matches. Germline V gene sequence: CDR1 SGHVS, CDR2 FNYEAQ. This CDR3 has 13 residues. In nucleotides, the CDR3 is TGTGCCAGCAGCCAACAGGGGACGTTGAGAGCTTTCTTT. Encoded protein: CASSQQGTLRAFF.

J is TRBJ2-5 and V is TRBV5-1; 7 positions agree with TRBD2. CDR1 and CDR2 from the germline V gene are SGHRS and YFSETQ. V lost 4 bases to trimming and J lost 2 bases; unmatched junction nucleotides: 8. This CDR3 spans 15 amino acids. DNA of the CDR3: TGCGCCAGCAGCCAGAGGGCTAGCGGTCAAGAGACCCAGTACTTC. It codes for CASSQRASGQETQYF.

The table lists this clonotype with many counts. The genes are TRBV9 and TRBJ1-3; the D gene is possibly TRBD1 (5 bases). CDR1 is SGDLS and CDR2 is YYNGEE in the germline V gene. This CDR3 contains 14 residues. V lost 4 bases and J lost 8, with 16 bases in between. For the CDR3, the DNA is TGTGCCAGCAGCCTCGGGGGGAAAGTGGACACCATATATTTT. It translates to CASSLGGKVDTIYF.

This clonotype has only a few counts. V and J are TRBV4-2 and TRBJ1-2; D might be TRBD1 (5 bases). This CDR3 contains 16 residues. Germline lookup yields CDR1 LGHNA and CDR2 YNFKEQ. Trimming took 2 bases from V and 5 from J, leaving 18 bases between them. Here the CDR3 reads CASSQLPDGGSYGYTF. DNA of the CDR3: TGTGCCAGCAGCCAACTACCGGACGGGGGTAGTTATGGCTACACCTTC.

This clonotype was seen ten or more times. V and J are TRBV5-1 and TRBJ1-3, with D possibly TRBD1 on 6 matching bases. The CDR3 is 14 residues long. CDR1 and CDR2 from the germline V gene are SGHRS and YFSETQ. V was cut by 0 bases and J by 2 bases, with 6 bases left in between. The CDR3 bases are TGCGCCAGCAGCTTGGGGGACACTGGAAACACCATATATTTT. It is translated as CASSLGDTGNTIYF.

This clonotype appeared a few times. This chain connects TRBV12-5 to TRBJ2-5; either TRBD1 or TRBD2 may supply D (6 bases each). The V gene's germline CDR1 is LGHNT and CDR2 FRNRAP. The CDR3 totals 13 residues. The V end lost 3 bases, the J end lost 5 bases, and 10 bases lay between the germline ends. CDR3: CASGFGGLETQYF. The CDR3 DNA sequence: TGTGCTAGTGGTTTTGGGGGGCTGGAGACCCAGTACTTC.

This clonotype was found many times. The V and J genes are TRBV3-1 and TRBJ2-1, with D unclear. Germline CDR1 is LGHDT and CDR2 is YNNKEL (reference sequence). With 1 base removed from V and 13 bases from J, the gap between germline ends came to 14 bases. This CDR3 comprises 13 residues. DNA of the CDR3: TGTGCCAGCAGCCAAGGTCGTGGGCTAGTTCAGTTCTTC. This sequence encodes CASSQGRGLVQFF.

The DNA for the CDR3 is TGTGCCAGCAGTTACGGGGACCCTGGGGCCAACGTCCTGACTTTC. Translating it yields CASSYGDPGANVLTF. V is TRBV6-9 and J is TRBJ2-6, with D perhaps assigned TRBD1 or TRBD2 (5 bases each). CDR1 MNHGY and CDR2 SVAAGI come from the germline V gene. Trimming stripped 3 bases from V and 2 bases from J, with 8 bases between. This CDR3 comprises 15 residues.

The chain combines TRBV30 with TRBJ1-2; possible D gene TRBD1, 6 bases. Trimming removed 0 bases at V and 7 bases at J, with 12 bases between. Germline values: CDR1 GTSNPN, CDR2 SVGIG (reference sequence). CDR3 length equals 13 residues. CDR3 region: CAWSVSGGGGYTF. The CDR3 DNA sequence: TGTGCCTGGAGTGTTTCGGGGGGCGGTGGCTACACCTTC.

This clonotype came up many times. V and J are TRBV27 and TRBJ1-2; D is possibly TRBD1 (5 bases). CDR3 size: 16 residues. Looked up from germline, CDR1 is MNHEY and CDR2 is SMNVEV (reference sequence). V was clipped by 2 bases and J by 4 bases, with 17 bases between them. CDR3 sequence reads: CASSLRFGGFGYGYTF. The DNA of the CDR3 is TGTGCCAGCAGTTTAAGGTTCGGGGGTTTCGGCTATGGCTACACCTTC.

The chain uses TRBV29-1 and TRBJ2-2; TRBD1 matches 9 bases. V shed 6 bases, J shed 6 bases, and the junction held 5 bases outside the gene matches. The length of the CDR3 is 13 residues. CDR1 is SQVTM, CDR2 ANQGSEA, per germline. CDR3 loop: CSVGTGGAGELFF. The CDR3 DNA sequence: TGCAGCGTCGGAACAGGGGGCGCCGGGGAGCTGTTTTTT.

As regards this clonotype: A clone one base away is much larger, so this may be a read error. The genes are TRBV13 and TRBJ1-2; 7 bases map to TRBD1. The CDR3 length is 15 residues. Germline-derived CDR1 and CDR2 are PRHDT and FYEKMQ (reference sequence). CDR3 sequence reads: CASSLGTDANYGYIF. DNA for the CDR3: TGTGCCAGCAGCCTAGGGACAGATGCTAACTATGGCTACATCTTC. Looking up the rest from reference TRBV13 and TRBJ1-2 gives the full variable domain: AAGVIQSPRHLIKEKRETATLKCYPIPRHDTVYWYQQGPGQDPQFLISFYEKMQSDKGSIPDRFSAQQFSDYHSELNMSSLELGDSALYFCASSLGTDANYGYIFGSGTRLTVV.

This clonotype appeared many times. The junction differs from germline at one of its ends, possibly a read error. The rearrangement joins TRBV5-1 to TRBJ1-3; no reliable D call. Germline V CDR1 and CDR2: SGHRS, YFSETQ. The CDR3 is made up of 14 amino acids. The CDR3 is CASSLAGSGNTIYF. The CDR3, as DNA: TGTGCCAGCAGTTTGGCCGGGAGTGGAAACACCATATATTTT.

This clonotype was seen only a few times. A much larger clone differs by one base, so this may be a read error. The chain links TRBV30 to TRBJ2-3; maybe TRBD2 (6 bases). The CDR3 sequence is 15 residues long. Germline CDR1 GTSNPN, CDR2 SVGIG (reference sequence). In nucleotides, the CDR3 is TGTGCCCGGAGTGCCCCCGGGAGAGGTACAGATACGCAGTATTTT. Translating it yields CARSAPGRGTDTQYF. The complete variable domain, with remaining parts taken from reference TRBV30 and TRBJ2-3, reads SQTIHQWPATLVQPVGSPLSLECTVEGTSNPNLYWYRQAAGRGLQLLFYSVGIGQISSEVPQNLSASRPQDRQFILSSKKLLLSDSGFYLCARSAPGRGTDTQYFGPGTRLTVL.

This clonotype was detected ten times or more. V usage is TRBV2 and J usage is TRBJ2-7; 9 nucleotides match TRBD2. CDR1 is SNHLY, CDR2 FYNNEI, per germline. This CDR3 is built from 14 residues. The V gene end was trimmed by 6 bases and the J gene end by 3 bases; junction bases not matched to a gene: 6. The CDR3 loop is CASRSGTSSYEQYF. Written as DNA, the CDR3 is TGTGCCAGCAGATCCGGGACTAGCAGCTACGAGCAGTACTTC.

This clonotype was recorded at least ten times. CDR3 nucleotides: TGTGCCAGCAGCTTATACTCATTACCGAGAGAGATGGGGCAAGTGTACTTC. Its translation: CASSLYSLPREMGQVYF. This chain links TRBV11-2 with TRBJ2-5; perhaps TRBD1 as D (5 bases). V was clipped by 2 bases and J by 13 bases, with 29 bases between them. The CDR3 extends over 17 amino acids. Germline V gives CDR1 SGHAT, CDR2 FQNNGV.

The chain is built from TRBV3-1 and TRBJ1-1; a weak D match, TRBD1 (5 bases). This CDR3 is 17 amino acids long. The V gene's germline CDR1 is LGHDT and CDR2 YNNKEL (reference sequence). The V end lost 1 base, the J end lost 0 bases, and 15 bases lay between the germline ends. The CDR3 region has the DNA TGTGCCAGCAGCCAAGGCAGGGCCTTTAAAATGAACACTGAAGCTTTCTTT. Protein: CASSQGRAFKMNTEAFF.

This clonotype has a count of ten or more. V gene TRBV4-1 combines with J gene TRBJ1-2; 10 nucleotides line up with TRBD1. Germline CDR1 is MGHRA and CDR2 is YSYEKL. The junction had 10 bases not matched to a gene; V was cut back by 7 bases and J by 2 bases. This CDR3 comprises 16 residues. The CDR3 sequence is CASNLGQGMINYGYTF. CDR3 bases: TGCGCCAGCAATTTGGGACAGGGGATGATCAACTATGGCTACACCTTC.